Here is one T cell receptor beta chain with its context. This CDR3 comprises 12 residues. Germline V CDR1 and CDR2: MGHDK, SYGVNS. V was clipped by 5 bases and J by 4 bases, with 6 bases between them. Assay: immunoSEQ multiplex PCR; the TCRdb copy retains only in-frame clones and omits some. The repertoire holds some 330,000 clones, over 80% seen once, with approximately 4.7% in the top ten. The data originate from a study of blood T cell repertoires in COVID-19. This sequence originates from a woman in her forties or fifties who had recovered from COVID-19. The chain links TRBV25-1 to TRBJ1-5, with TRBD1 as a possible D gene (6 bases). The sample consisted of PBMCs or T cells enriched from blood (not recorded which). This CDR3 is CASSQGNQPQHF. The CDR3 nucleotides are TGTGCCAGCAGTCAGGGGAATCAGCCCCAGCATTTT.